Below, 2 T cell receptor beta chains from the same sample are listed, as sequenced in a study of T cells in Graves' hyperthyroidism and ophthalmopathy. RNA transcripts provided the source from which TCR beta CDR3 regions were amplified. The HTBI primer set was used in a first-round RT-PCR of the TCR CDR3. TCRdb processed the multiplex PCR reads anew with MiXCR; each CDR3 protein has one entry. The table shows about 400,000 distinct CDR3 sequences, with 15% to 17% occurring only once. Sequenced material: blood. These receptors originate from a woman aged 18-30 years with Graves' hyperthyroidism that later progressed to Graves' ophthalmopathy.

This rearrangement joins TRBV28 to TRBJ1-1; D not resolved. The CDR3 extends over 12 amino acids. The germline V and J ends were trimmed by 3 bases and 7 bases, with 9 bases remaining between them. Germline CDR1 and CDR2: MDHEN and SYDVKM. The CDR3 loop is CASSLGGVEAFF. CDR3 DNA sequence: TGTGCCAGCAGTTTGGGCGGTGTTGAAGCTTTCTTT.

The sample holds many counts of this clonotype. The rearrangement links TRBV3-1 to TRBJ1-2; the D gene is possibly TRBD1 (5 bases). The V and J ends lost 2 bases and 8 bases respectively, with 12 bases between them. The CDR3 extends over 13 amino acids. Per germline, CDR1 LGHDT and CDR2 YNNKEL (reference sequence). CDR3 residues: CASSQRGTGGYTF. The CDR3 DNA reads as TGTGCCAGCAGCCAACGAGGGACGGGGGGCTACACCTTC.